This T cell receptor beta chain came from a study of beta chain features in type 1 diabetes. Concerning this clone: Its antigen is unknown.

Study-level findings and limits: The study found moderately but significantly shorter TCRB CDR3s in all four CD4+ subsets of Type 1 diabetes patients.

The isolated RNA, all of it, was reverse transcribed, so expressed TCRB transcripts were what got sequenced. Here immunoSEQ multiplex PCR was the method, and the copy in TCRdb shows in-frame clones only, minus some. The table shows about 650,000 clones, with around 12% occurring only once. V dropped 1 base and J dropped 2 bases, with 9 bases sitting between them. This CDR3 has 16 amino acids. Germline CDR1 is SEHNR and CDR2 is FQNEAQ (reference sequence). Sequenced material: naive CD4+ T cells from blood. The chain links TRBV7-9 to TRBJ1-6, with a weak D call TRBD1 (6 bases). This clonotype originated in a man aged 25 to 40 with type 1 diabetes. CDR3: CASSLVGGTYNSPLHF. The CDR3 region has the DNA TGTGCCAGCAGCTTAGTCGGGGGCACCTATAATTCACCCCTCCACTTT.